A single count supports the clone carrying this T cell receptor beta chain. Its matching antigen is unknown. The data derive from a study of post-analysis software for immune sequencing data. Study-wide results and limits: Controls significantly exceeded multiple sclerosis patients in normalized Chao1 diversity. Elevated frequency relative to controls characterized a handful of TRBV segments in patients, TRBV5-6, TRBV5-1 and TRBV20-1 among them.

Presence of unique molecular identifiers characterized the TCR beta cDNA libraries. Each CDR3 protein is one row after TCRdb ran MiXCR on the PCR reads. The sample has around 400,000 distinct CDR3 sequences, 30% to 40% seen once. The CDR3 totals 16 residues. Trimming cost V 5 bases and J 2 bases, with 16 bases left between them. The V gene's germline CDR1 is MNHEY and CDR2 SVGAGI. The TCR comes from a girl aged 2 to 9 with multiple sclerosis. The genes are TRBV6-5 and TRBJ2-1, with D maybe TRBD2 (5 bases). Sequencing was carried out using blood. The CDR3 coding sequence is TGTGCCAGCAGTATAACTCCTAGCTTCCCCTACAATGAGCAGTTCTTC. It codes for CASSITPSFPYNEQFF.